This entry lists 6 T cell receptor beta chains sequenced from one sample in a study of shared clonotypes between healthy human individuals. The data were produced by immunoSEQ multiplex PCR, yet TCRdb's version contains in-frame clones alone and is incomplete. The sample comprises roughly 520,000 clones, roughly 95% of which are singletons, and around 0.067% rests with the top ten. Sequences were obtained from naive CD4+ T cells sorted from blood. Subset denoted: CD45RA+ positively selected. These receptors were obtained from a woman aged 25-40 years in good health.

The chain links TRBV7-9 to TRBJ1-2, with a weak D call TRBD1 (5 bases). The CDR3 spans 16 residues. Trimming took off 1 base at V and 4 bases at J, with 16 bases between the two ends. In germline, CDR1 is SEHNR, CDR2 FQNEAQ (reference sequence). The CDR3 nucleotides read TGTGCCAGCAGCTTAGGATTGGACGCCGGGGGCTATGGCTACACCTTC. Its protein product is CASSLGLDAGGYGYTF.

The chain recombines TRBV7-6 with TRBJ2-2; 9 bases align to TRBD1. CDR3 size: 17 residues. Germline loops: CDR1 SGHVS, CDR2 FNYEAQ. Trimming removed 3 bases from V and 0 bases from J; junction bases left unmatched: 5. CDR3 DNA: TGTGCCAGCAGCTTGCCCCGGGACAGGGCGAACACCGGGGAGCTGTTTTTT. The encoded protein is CASSLPRDRANTGELFF.

This chain uses TRBV28 with TRBJ2-7; D may be TRBD2 (7 bases). CDR3 length: 15 amino acids. Per germline, CDR1 MDHEN and CDR2 SYDVKM. Trimming cost V 1 base and J 6 bases, with 16 bases left between them. The CDR3 coding sequence is TGTGCCAGCAGTTTATCGGGGGGCCAAGTATCCGAGCAGTACTTC. This sequence encodes CASSLSGGQVSEQYF.

This rearrangement joins TRBV18 to TRBJ2-5, with D possibly matching TRBD1 (6 bases). CDR1 and CDR2 (germline): KGHSH, LQKENI. Trimming shortened V by 2 bases and J by 5 bases, and 12 bases separated the two germline ends. This CDR3 spans 14 amino acids. Here the CDR3 DNA reads TGTGCCAGCTCACCAAACGGCGACAGGGAGACCCAGTACTTC. Its translation is CASSPNGDRETQYF.

The chain recombines TRBV27 with TRBJ2-7; D is possibly TRBD1 or TRBD2 (5 bases each). The ends were cut back, 4 bases at V and 4 bases at J, with 17 bases in the middle. Germline-derived CDR1 and CDR2 are MNHEY and SMNVEV (reference sequence). There are 15 residues in the CDR3. CDR3 sequence (DNA): TGTGCCAGCAGTTCTCAGGGCAAGGGGACGTACGAGCAGTACTTC. Protein: CASSSQGKGTYEQYF.

The chain couples TRBV19 to TRBJ2-1; possibly TRBD2 for D (5 bases). Germline V CDR1 and CDR2: LNHDA, SQIVND (reference sequence). CDR3 size: 16 residues. V lost 4 bases to trimming and J lost 10 bases, with 23 bases between them. CDR3 in DNA: TGTGCCAGTAGTAACTTAGCGAGACACTACCACTTAGAGCAGTTCTTC. Protein sequence: CASSNLARHYHLEQFF.